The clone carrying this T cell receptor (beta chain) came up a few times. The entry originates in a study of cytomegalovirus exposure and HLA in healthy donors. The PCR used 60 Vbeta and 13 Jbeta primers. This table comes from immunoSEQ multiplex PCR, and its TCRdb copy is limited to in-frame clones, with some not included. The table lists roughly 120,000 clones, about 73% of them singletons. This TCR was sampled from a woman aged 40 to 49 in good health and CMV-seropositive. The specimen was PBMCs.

The CDR3 nucleotides read TGCGCCAGCAGCCAAGATATGGGGGGGTCCTACGAGCAGTACTTC. It translates to CASSQDMGGSYEQYF. The chain combines TRBV4-3 with TRBJ2-7; 7 bases are a match to TRBD2. The length of the CDR3 is 15 residues. Germline CDR1 and CDR2: LGHNA and YSLEER. Trimming took 0 bases from V and 1 from J; bases not matched to a gene: 3.